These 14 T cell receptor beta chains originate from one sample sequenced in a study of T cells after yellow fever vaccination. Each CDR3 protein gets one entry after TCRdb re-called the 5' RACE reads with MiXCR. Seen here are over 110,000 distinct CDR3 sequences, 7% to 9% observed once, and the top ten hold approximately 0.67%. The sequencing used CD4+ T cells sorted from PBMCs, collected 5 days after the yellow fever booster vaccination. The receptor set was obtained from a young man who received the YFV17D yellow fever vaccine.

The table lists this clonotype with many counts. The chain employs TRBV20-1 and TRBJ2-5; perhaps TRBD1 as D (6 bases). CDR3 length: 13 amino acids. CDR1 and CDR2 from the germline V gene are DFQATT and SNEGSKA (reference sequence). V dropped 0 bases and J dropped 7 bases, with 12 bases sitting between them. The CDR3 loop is CSARDNRAGTQYF. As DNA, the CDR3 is TGCAGTGCTAGAGATAACAGGGCTGGGACCCAGTACTTC.

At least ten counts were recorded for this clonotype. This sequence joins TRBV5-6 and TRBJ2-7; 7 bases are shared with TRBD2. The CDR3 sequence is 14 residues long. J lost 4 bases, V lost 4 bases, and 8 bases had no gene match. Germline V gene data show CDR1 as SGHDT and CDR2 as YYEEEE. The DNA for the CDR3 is TGTGCCAGCAGCCCCCTGGGGAGGGGATACGAGCAGTACTTC. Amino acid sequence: CASSPLGRGYEQYF. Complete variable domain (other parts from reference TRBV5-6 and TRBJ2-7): DAGVTQSPTHLIKTRGQQVTLRCSPKSGHDTVSWYQQALGQGPQFIFQYYEEEERQRGNFPDRFSGHQFPNYSSELNVNALLLGDSALYLCASSPLGRGYEQYFGPGTRLTVT.

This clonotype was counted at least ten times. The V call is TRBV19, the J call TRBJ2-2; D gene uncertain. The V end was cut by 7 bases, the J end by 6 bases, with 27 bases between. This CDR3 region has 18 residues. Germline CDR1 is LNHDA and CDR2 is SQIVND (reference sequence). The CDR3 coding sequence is TGTGCCAGTACCAATTTTGGGCCCGGGCTCCGGGCACCCGGGGAGCTGTTTTTT. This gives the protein CASTNFGPGLRAPGELFF.

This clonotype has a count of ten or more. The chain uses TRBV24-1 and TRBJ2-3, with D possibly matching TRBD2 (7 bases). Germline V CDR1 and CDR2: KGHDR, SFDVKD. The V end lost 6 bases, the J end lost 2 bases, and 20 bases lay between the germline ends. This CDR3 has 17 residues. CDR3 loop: CATSPSPDGGATDTQYF. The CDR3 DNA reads TGTGCCACCAGTCCCTCACCGGATGGGGGGGCCACAGATACGCAGTATTTT.

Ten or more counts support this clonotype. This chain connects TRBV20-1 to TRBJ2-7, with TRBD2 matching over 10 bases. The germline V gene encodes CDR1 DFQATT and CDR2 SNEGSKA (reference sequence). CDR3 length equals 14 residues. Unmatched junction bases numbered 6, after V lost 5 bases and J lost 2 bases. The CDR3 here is CSAPPGLATYEQYF. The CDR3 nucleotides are TGCAGTGCTCCACCGGGACTAGCGACCTACGAGCAGTACTTC.

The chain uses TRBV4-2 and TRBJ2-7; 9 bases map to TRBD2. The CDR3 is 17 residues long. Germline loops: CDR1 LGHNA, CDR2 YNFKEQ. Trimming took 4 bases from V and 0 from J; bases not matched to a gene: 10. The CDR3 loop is CASSPRASGTSSYEQYF. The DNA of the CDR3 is TGTGCCAGCAGCCCTCGGGCTAGCGGGACGAGCTCCTACGAGCAGTACTTC.

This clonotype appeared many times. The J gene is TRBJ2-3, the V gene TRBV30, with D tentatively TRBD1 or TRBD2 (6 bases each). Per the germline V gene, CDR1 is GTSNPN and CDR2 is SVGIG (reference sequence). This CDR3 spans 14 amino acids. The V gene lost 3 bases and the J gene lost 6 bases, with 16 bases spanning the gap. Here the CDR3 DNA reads TGTGCCTGGAGCAAGGGGGGCAATTCGGATACGCAGTATTTT. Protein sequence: CAWSKGGNSDTQYF.

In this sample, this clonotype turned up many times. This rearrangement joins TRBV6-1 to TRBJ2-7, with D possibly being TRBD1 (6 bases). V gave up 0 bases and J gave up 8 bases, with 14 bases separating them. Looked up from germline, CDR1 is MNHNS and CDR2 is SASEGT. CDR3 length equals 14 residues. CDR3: CASSEAVPRGKQYF. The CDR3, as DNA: TGTGCCAGCAGTGAAGCCGTCCCCAGGGGCAAGCAGTACTTC.

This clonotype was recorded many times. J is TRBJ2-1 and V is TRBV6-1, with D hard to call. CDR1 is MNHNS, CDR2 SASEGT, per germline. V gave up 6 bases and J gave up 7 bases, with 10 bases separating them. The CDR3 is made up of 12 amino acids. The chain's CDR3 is CASRWGPNEQFF. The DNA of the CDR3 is TGTGCCAGCAGGTGGGGTCCGAATGAGCAGTTCTTC.

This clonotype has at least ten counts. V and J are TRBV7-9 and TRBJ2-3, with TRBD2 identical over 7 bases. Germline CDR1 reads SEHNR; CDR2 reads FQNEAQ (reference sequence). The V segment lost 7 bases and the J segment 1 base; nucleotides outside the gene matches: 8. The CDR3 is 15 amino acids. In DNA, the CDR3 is TGTGCCAGCAACCTAGCGGAGAGCGGCACAGATACGCAGTATTTT. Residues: CASNLAESGTDTQYF.

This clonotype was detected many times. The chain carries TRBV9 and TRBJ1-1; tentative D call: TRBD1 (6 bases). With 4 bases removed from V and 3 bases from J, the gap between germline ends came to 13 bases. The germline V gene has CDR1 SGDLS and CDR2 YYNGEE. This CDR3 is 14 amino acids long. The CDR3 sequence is CASSSNRVDTEAFF. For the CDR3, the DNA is TGTGCCAGCAGCTCGAACAGGGTAGACACTGAAGCTTTCTTT.

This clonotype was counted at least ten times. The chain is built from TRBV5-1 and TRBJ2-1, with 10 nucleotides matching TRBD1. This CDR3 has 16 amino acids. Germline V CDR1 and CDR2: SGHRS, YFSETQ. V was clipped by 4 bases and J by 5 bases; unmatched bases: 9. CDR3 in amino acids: CASSTTGTGVHNEQFF. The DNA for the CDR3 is TGCGCCAGCAGCACAACCGGGACAGGGGTCCACAATGAGCAGTTCTTC.

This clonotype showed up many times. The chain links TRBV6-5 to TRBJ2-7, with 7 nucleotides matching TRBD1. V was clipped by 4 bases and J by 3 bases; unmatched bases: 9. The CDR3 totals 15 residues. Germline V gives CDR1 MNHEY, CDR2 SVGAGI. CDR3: CASSSPRGTVYEQYF. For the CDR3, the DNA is TGTGCCAGCAGTTCCCCAAGAGGGACAGTCTACGAGCAGTACTTC.

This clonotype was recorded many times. DNA of the CDR3: TGCAGCGTTGAAGATCAGGGACAGGGCGGCTACACCTTC. Translation gives CSVEDQGQGGYTF. The J gene is TRBJ1-2, the V gene TRBV29-1, with 9 bases aligning to TRBD1. The CDR3 has 13 amino acids. Germline CDR1 and CDR2: SQVTM and ANQGSEA. J gave up 8 bases and V 0 bases, and 4 bases lay outside the gene matches.